These 23 T cell receptor beta chains were sequenced from one sample in a study of blood T cell repertoires in COVID-19. Profiling relied on immunoSEQ multiplex PCR, and the TCRdb table lists in-frame clones only, not all of them. The top ten hold 13% of the sample, which has about 220,000 clones, 65% to 85% seen once. The sequenced material came from peripheral blood. The receptors come from a human donor in a cohort sampled during active COVID-19.

The chain couples TRBV19 to TRBJ1-4; TRBD1 matches at 7 bases. This CDR3 spans 15 amino acids. The germline V gene encodes CDR1 LNHDA and CDR2 SQIVND (reference sequence). V lost 3 bases to trimming and J lost 7 bases; unmatched junction nucleotides: 8. Here the CDR3 reads CASSIMAGGSEKLFF. Here the CDR3 DNA reads TGTGCCAGTAGTATTATGGCAGGGGGGTCTGAAAAACTGTTTTTT.

The chain has TRBV19 and TRBJ2-1; the match to TRBD1 covers 10 bases. Germline trimming cut 10 bases from V and 6 bases from J; bases unmatched to any gene: 12. The CDR3 length is 15 residues. CDR1 is LNHDA and CDR2 is SQIVND in the germline V gene (reference sequence). The DNA of the CDR3 is TGTGCCACTAGCGAAGGGGACAGGGGATTCAATGAGCAGTTCTTC. This encodes CATSEGDRGFNEQFF.

This clone was seen only a few times. The chain links TRBV11-2 to TRBJ1-1; 9 bases are a match to TRBD1. The germline CDR1 and CDR2 sequences are SGHAT and FQNNGV. Trimming cost V 2 bases and J 10 bases; bases outside gene matches: 8. This CDR3 contains 14 residues. The CDR3, as DNA: TGTGCCAGCAGCTTAACAGGGACAGGGATCAGAGCTTTCTTT. It yields the protein CASSLTGTGIRAFF.

The chain uses TRBV6-1 and TRBJ1-3; TRBD1 is a possible D gene (6 bases). V lost 2 bases, J lost 4 bases, and 12 bases lay in between. The CDR3 consists of 15 residues. CDR1 is MNHNS, CDR2 SASEGT, per germline. The CDR3 loop reads CASSEFRGDGNTIYF. The CDR3 DNA reads as TGTGCCAGCAGTGAATTCAGGGGCGACGGAAACACCATATATTTT.

The chain recombines TRBV4-1 with TRBJ2-3; 8 nucleotides align to TRBD2. The length of the CDR3 is 18 residues. Trimming removed 4 bases from V and 0 bases from J; junction bases left unmatched: 12. Germline CDR1 MGHRA, CDR2 YSYEKL. The CDR3 DNA is TGCGCCAGCAGCCTCGGACTAGCCCGAGGACGGAGCACAGATACGCAGTATTTT. This sequence encodes CASSLGLARGRSTDTQYF.

The CDR3 protein is CASSQPGQGVNTGELFF. In nucleotides, the CDR3 is TGTGCCAGCAGCCAACCAGGACAGGGGGTGAACACCGGGGAGCTGTTTTTT. The rearrangement joins TRBV4-2 to TRBJ2-2; 10 nucleotides line up with TRBD1. Germline loops: CDR1 LGHNA, CDR2 YNFKEQ. V lost 2 bases to trimming and J lost 1 base; unmatched junction nucleotides: 4. The CDR3 is made up of 17 amino acids.

The chain links TRBV21-1 to TRBJ1-5. TRBV21-1 has pseudogene status. The CDR3 is 14 amino acids. The CDR3 DNA reads as TGTGCCAGCAGCCCACCCCCGGTGCATCAGCCCCAGCATTTT. It encodes CASSPPPVHQPQHF.

V gene TRBV11-1 combines with J gene TRBJ1-1; 11 bases match TRBD1. The J segment lost 4 bases and the V segment lost 3 bases, leaving 4 bases of the junction unmatched. The length of the CDR3 is 15 residues. Germline loops: CDR1 SGHAT, CDR2 FQDESV (reference sequence). Here the CDR3 reads CASSFGGTGGTEAFF. DNA for the CDR3: TGTGCCAGCAGCTTTGGCGGGACAGGGGGCACTGAAGCTTTCTTT.

The rearrangement joins TRBV10-3 to TRBJ2-1; 10 bases fit TRBD2. This CDR3 region has 14 residues. Trimming took 3 bases from V and 7 from J; bases not matched to a gene: 3. CDR1 and CDR2 from the germline V gene are ENHRY and SYGVKD. CDR3: CAISEGSGGNEQFF. The CDR3 DNA is TGTGCCATCAGTGAAGGTAGCGGGGGGAATGAGCAGTTCTTC.

The chain employs TRBV3-1 (or the pseudogene TRBV3-2) and TRBJ1-5, with a weak D call TRBD1 (5 bases). The CDR3 length is 11 residues. Germline loops: CDR1 LGHDT, CDR2 YNNKEL (reference sequence). V was shortened by 3 bases and J by 10 bases, with 7 bases between the two germline ends. Here the CDR3 reads CASSQGGPQHF. CDR3 nucleotide sequence: TGTGCCAGCAGCCAGGGGGGACCCCAGCATTTT.

The V gene is TRBV10-2, the J gene TRBJ2-7; D is ambiguous. The CDR3 sequence is 12 residues long. V lost 4 bases to trimming and J lost 1 base, with 5 bases between them. Germline CDR1 and CDR2: WSHSY and SAAADI. The CDR3 nucleotides read TGCGCCAGCAGTGCCCTTTCCTACGAGCAGTACTTC. This gives the protein CASSALSYEQYF.

The V and J genes are TRBV6-5 and TRBJ2-1; 13 bases match TRBD2. V shed 2 bases and J 8 bases; nucleotides not matched to a gene: 0. This CDR3 contains 14 residues. Germline V gives CDR1 MNHEY, CDR2 SVGAGI. The CDR3 bases are TGTGCCAGCAGTTACGGACTAGCGGGGGATGAGCAGTTCTTC. It specifies CASSYGLAGDEQFF.

This clone was seen a handful of times. The chain recombines TRBV5-6 with TRBJ1-2, with D unresolved. The CDR3 length is 18 residues. Germline loops: CDR1 SGHDT, CDR2 YYEEEE. V lost 0 bases and J 3 bases, leaving 21 bases between the germline ends. CDR3 amino acids: CASSLGGTPSGVDYGYTF. The CDR3 bases are TGTGCCAGCAGCTTGGGTGGAACCCCCAGTGGAGTGGACTATGGCTACACCTTC.

V and J are TRBV6-1 and TRBJ2-3, with a weak D call TRBD2 (6 bases). The CDR3 has 16 residues. The germline V and J ends were trimmed by 4 bases and 1 base, with 15 bases remaining between them. The V gene's germline CDR1 is MNHNS and CDR2 SASEGT. The CDR3 coding sequence is TGTGCCAGCAGTGGACGGAGGGACCTGGGCACAGATACGCAGTATTTT. Its translation: CASSGRRDLGTDTQYF.

The chain joins TRBV28 to TRBJ1-1, with D perhaps TRBD1 (5 bases). Trimming cost V 5 bases and J 5 bases, with 15 bases left between them. Germline CDR1 reads MDHEN; CDR2 reads SYDVKM. This CDR3 contains 14 residues. CDR3 bases: TGTGCCAGCAGTGCATATGGGGCGGAGACTGAAGCTTTCTTT. Protein: CASSAYGAETEAFF.

The gene calls are TRBV3-1 (or the pseudogene TRBV3-2) and TRBJ1-3, with D unresolved. This CDR3 is built from 12 residues. Germline V gives CDR1 LGHDT, CDR2 YNNKEL (reference sequence). Trimming removed 1 base at V and 7 bases at J, with 5 bases between. CDR3 in amino acids: CASSQVENTIYF. The CDR3 DNA is TGTGCCAGCAGCCAAGTGGAGAACACCATATATTTT.

The CDR3 bases are TGTGCCAGCAGTCCCCTCGGCGGGAGTGTAGATACGCAGTATTTT. This encodes CASSPLGGSVDTQYF. This chain joins TRBV7-9 and TRBJ2-3, with 7 bases identical to TRBD2. V was pared by 6 bases and J by 5 bases, with 11 bases of the junction left unmatched. The germline V gene encodes CDR1 SEHNR and CDR2 FQNEAQ (reference sequence). The CDR3 is made up of 15 amino acids.

V usage is TRBV5-6 and J usage is TRBJ1-1; 8 bases agree with TRBD1. J was trimmed by 10 bases and V by 0 bases; bases with no gene match: 5. CDR3 size: 13 residues. CDR1 and CDR2 from the germline V gene are SGHDT and YYEEEE. Written as DNA, the CDR3 is TGTGCCAGCAGCTTGGAGGTCCAGGGGGCAGCTTTCTTT. Translating it yields CASSLEVQGAAFF.

A note on this clone: Relative to the germline gene, one junction end is altered; a read error may explain this. V gene TRBV6-2 or TRBV6-3 combines with J gene TRBJ1-2; possibly TRBD1 for D (5 bases). Germline CDR1 MNHEY, CDR2 SVGEGT. CDR3 length: 11 amino acids. The CDR3 DNA reads as TGTGCCAGCAGTGGGGCCTATAGCTACACCTTC. Translating gives CASSGAYSYTF.

V usage is TRBV28 and J usage is TRBJ1-6; TRBD1 matches at 7 bases. With V trimmed by 6 bases and J by 19 bases, 9 bases remained unmatched. The CDR3 extends over 11 amino acids. Germline CDR1 reads MDHEN; CDR2 reads SYDVKM. The CDR3: CASSQGTVSHF. The CDR3 coding sequence is TGTGCCAGCAGCCAAGGGACAGTCTCGCACTTT.

The chain joins TRBV28 to TRBJ1-1; D not resolved. V lost 5 bases, J lost 2 bases, and 15 bases lay in between. From germline, CDR1 is MDHEN and CDR2 SYDVKM. The CDR3 contains 15 residues. CDR3 sequence reads: CASSVTGDLNTEAFF. CDR3 DNA: TGTGCCAGCAGTGTGACGGGTGACCTTAACACTGAAGCTTTCTTT.

This clone was detected once. This chain joins TRBV29-1 and TRBJ2-1; TRBD2 agrees at 10 bases. V shed 0 bases, J shed 10 bases, and the junction held 9 bases outside the gene matches. This CDR3 has 15 amino acids. CDR1 SQVTM and CDR2 ANQGSEA come from the germline V gene. CDR3 coding DNA: TGCAGCGTTGAAGATAGGACTAGCGGAAAAGAAGAGCAGTTCTTC. Protein product: CSVEDRTSGKEEQFF.

This chain connects TRBV9 to TRBJ2-3; TRBD2 matches 7 bases. Germline loops: CDR1 SGDLS, CDR2 YYNGEE. J was trimmed by 2 bases and V by 8 bases; bases with no gene match: 5. The CDR3 covers 13 residues. This CDR3 reads CASLADNTDTQYF. DNA of the CDR3: TGTGCCAGTCTAGCGGATAACACAGATACGCAGTATTTT.